The entry that follows covers one T cell receptor beta chain sequence. This clone appeared a single time. Its antigen is currently not known. No much larger clone exists at a distance of one base, and base qualities are not known. The time point label corresponds to: cycle 2 day 1 (C2D1) of nivolumab. All trial patients had relapsed after autologous stem cell transplantation, with cohorts A, B and C differing in prior brentuximab vedotin exposure. The trial cohort included 55 to 60 patients with relapsed/refractory classical Hodgkin lymphoma, and each patient had a best overall response of complete response, partial response or progressive disease. Trial patients were treated with single-agent nivolumab in the multi-cohort phase II CheckMate 205 trial. An independent review committee assessed best overall response using the 2007 International Working Group response criteria. Trial PBMCs were obtained immediately prior to nivolumab initiation (C1D1) and on therapy at cycle 2 day 1 and cycle 4 day 1. Peripheral blood was collected in 8 mL Vacutainer Cell Preparation Tubes, from which PBMCs were isolated by centrifugation and then cryopreserved.

This entry belongs to a study of PD-1 blockade in classical Hodgkin lymphoma (dated by TCRdb to 2019 to 2021). Looking at the study overall: Nivolumab dosing was 3 mg/kg intravenously every 2 weeks, continuing until either disease progression or unacceptable toxicity. The study used TCR beta sequencing and CyTOF to define a peripheral blood immune signature of response to PD-1 blockade in classical Hodgkin lymphoma.

Genomic DNA was isolated using the Qiagen DNeasy kit from unsorted PBMCs as well as from negatively selected CD4+ and CD8+ fractions. Amplification of TCR beta CDR3 regions was done by immunoSEQ multiplex PCR with primers that anneal to V and J segments. A synthetic immune receptor repertoire was used to minimize amplification bias, and any remaining bias was removed computationally after sequencing. Concerning the study's data processing: Custom Python scripts were used to quantify repertoire diversity as the Shannon entropy index. Unsorted, CD4+ and CD8+ repertoires were examined separately, except in combined analyses, for which CD4+ and CD8+ sequences were merged in silico. Clonal expansion was defined as a frequency increase of at least 2-fold after treatment compared with C1D1, and clones undetected at baseline were assigned a pseudocount of 0.5. Singleton clones were defined as clones with 0 or 1 copy at C1D1, and non-singleton clones were defined as clones with 2 or more copies. Clones expanded in unsorted samples were annotated as CD4+, CD8+ or unknown by matching protein sequences in sorted samples from the same patient. Wilcoxon tests were applied to paired samples to test diversity changes from C1D1 to C4D1. Here the immuneACCESS table is served through TCRdb, limited to in-frame sequences with V and J called. Missing clones are a known gap in these copies; in checked studies unresolved V genes cover under half, and the rest lacks a known reason. V, J and clone size reflect that table, while D and trimming were determined from the DNA. This sample lists 50,000 or so clones; approximately 73% were detected once. Roughly 16% of the sample lies in the top ten.

The germline V gene yields LGHNA for CDR1 and YSLEER for CDR2. From V the trimming removes 0 bases and from J it removes 7 bases, while the gene matches leave 8 bases of the junction unaccounted for. From the cysteine up to the phenylalanine, the CDR3 has a length of 16 residues. The CDR3 DNA has 48 bases and is translated from base 1. The full study reports these points: By C4D1, a significant rise was seen in CD4+ TCR diversity but not in CD8+ TCR diversity (p=0.0027 vs p=0.16), and the rise was most apparent among complete responders (p=0.02). Among trial patients, those achieving complete response had baseline diversity similar to that of newly diagnosed patients, while diversity was significantly lower in partial responders and progressors. The study was restricted to a single clinical trial cohort, and the causes of repertoire differences, possibly disease activity or prior therapy, were left undefined. Lower diversity was observed in patients in whom nivolumab was started less than 1 year after ASCT, and these patients were excluded from later analyses so that confounding by immune reconstitution would be avoided. Baseline TCR diversity was reported to be lower in newly diagnosed patients than in healthy donors, and even lower in relapsed/refractory patients.

The input for sequencing was peripheral blood mononuclear cells (PBMCs), taken before the second cycle of nivolumab. Recombination linked TRBV4-3 to TRBJ2-1; 8 bases in the middle match TRBD2. The receptor was isolated from a human donor with classical Hodgkin lymphoma. The DNA reads TGCGCCAGCAGCCAAGATCGGGGGATAGCGGGGAATGAGCAGTTCTTC. The resulting protein is CASSQDRGIAGNEQFF.